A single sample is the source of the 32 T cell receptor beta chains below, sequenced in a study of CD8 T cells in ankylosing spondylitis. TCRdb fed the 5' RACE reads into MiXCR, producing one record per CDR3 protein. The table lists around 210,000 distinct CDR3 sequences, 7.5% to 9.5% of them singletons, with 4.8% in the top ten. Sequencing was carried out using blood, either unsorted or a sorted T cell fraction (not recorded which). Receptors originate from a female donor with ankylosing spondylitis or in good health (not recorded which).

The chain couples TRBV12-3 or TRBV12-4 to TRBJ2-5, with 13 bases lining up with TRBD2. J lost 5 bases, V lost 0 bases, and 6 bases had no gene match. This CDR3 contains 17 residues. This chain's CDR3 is CASSLALAGGIRETQYF. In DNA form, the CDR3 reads TGTGCCAGCAGTTTAGCACTAGCGGGAGGGATTAGGGAGACCCAGTACTTC.

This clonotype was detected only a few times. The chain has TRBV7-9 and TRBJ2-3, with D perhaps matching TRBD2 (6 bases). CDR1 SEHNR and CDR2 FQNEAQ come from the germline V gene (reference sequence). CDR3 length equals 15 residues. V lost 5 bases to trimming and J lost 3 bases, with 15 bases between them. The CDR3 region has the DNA TGTGCCAGCAGCCGCGGGACCTTTACGACAGATACGCAGTATTTT. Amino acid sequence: CASSRGTFTTDTQYF.

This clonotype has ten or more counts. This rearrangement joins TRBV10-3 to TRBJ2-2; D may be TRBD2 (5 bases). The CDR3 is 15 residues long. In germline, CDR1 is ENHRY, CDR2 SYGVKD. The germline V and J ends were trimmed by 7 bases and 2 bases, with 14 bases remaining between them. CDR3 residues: CAIKRESLNTGELFF. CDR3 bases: TGTGCCATCAAAAGGGAGAGTCTCAACACCGGGGAGCTGTTTTTT.

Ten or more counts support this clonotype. CDR3 loop: CASSLRQDHYNEQFF. Here the CDR3 DNA reads TGTGCCAGCAGCCTTAGACAGGACCACTACAATGAGCAGTTCTTC. The chain links TRBV7-2 to TRBJ2-1; D perhaps matches TRBD1 (6 bases). The CDR3 loop spans 15 amino acids. Germline lookup yields CDR1 SGHTA and CDR2 FQGNSA. V shed 5 bases and J shed 3 bases, with 14 bases lying between them.

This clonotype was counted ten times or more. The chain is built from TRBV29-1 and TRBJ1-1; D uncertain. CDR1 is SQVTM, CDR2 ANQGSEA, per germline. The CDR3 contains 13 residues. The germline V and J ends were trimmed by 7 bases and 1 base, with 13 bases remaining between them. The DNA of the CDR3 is TGCAGCGCCCTAGCCGGAGGGAACACTGAAGCTTTCTTT. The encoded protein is CSALAGGNTEAFF.

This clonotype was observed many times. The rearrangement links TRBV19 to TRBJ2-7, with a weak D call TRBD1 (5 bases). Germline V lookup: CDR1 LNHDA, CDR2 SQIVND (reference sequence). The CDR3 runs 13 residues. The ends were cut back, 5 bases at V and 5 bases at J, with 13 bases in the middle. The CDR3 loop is CASSVIGADEQYF. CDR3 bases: TGTGCCAGTAGTGTTATTGGGGCTGACGAGCAGTACTTC.

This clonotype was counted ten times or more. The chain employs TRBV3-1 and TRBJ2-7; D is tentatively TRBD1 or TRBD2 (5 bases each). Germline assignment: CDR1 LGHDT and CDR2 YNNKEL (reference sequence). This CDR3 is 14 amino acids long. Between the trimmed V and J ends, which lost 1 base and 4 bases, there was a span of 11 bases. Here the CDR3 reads CASSQGPGTYEQYF. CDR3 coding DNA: TGTGCCAGCAGCCAAGGTCCAGGGACGTACGAGCAGTACTTC.

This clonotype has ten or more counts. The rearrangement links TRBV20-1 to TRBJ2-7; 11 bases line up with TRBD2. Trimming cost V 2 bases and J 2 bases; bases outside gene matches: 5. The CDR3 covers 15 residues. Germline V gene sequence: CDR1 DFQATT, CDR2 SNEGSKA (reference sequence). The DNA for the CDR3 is TGCAGTGCTAGACCCGGACTAGCGGGCACCTACGAGCAGTACTTC. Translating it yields CSARPGLAGTYEQYF.

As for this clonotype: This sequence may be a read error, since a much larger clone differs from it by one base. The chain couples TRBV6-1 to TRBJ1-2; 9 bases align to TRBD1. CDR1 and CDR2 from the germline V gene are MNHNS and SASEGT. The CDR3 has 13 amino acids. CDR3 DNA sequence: TGTGCCAGCAGACGGACAGGGGAAGGTGGCTACGCCTTC. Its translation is CASRRTGEGGYAF.

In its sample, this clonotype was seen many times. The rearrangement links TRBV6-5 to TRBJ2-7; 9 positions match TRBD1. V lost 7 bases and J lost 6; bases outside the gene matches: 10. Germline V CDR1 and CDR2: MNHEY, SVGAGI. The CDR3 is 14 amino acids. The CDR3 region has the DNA TGTGCCAGCATTAGGAGGACAGGGGAGACCGAGCAGTACTTC. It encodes CASIRRTGETEQYF.

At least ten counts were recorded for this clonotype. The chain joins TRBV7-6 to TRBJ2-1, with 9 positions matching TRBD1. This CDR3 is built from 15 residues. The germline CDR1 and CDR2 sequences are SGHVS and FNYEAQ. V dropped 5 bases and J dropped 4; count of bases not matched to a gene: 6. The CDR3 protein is CASSPGTGMYNEQFF. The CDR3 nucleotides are TGTGCCAGCAGCCCCGGGACAGGGATGTACAATGAGCAGTTCTTC.

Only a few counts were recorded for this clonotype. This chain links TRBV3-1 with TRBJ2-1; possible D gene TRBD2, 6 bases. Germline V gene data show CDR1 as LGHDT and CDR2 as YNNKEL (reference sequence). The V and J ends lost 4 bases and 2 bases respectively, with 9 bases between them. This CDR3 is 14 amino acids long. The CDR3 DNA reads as TGTGCCAGCAGCCGGGAGGACGCCTACAATGAGCAGTTCTTC. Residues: CASSREDAYNEQFF.

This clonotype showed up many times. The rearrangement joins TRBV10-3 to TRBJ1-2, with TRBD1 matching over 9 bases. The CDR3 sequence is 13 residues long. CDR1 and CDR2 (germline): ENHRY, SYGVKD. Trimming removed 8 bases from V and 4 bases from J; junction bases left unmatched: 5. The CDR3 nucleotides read TGTGCCATCGGGGACAGGGACTCCTATGGCTACACCTTC. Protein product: CAIGDRDSYGYTF.

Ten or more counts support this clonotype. DNA of the CDR3: TGTGCCAGCAGCGTAGAAGCGGGAGGGGCAGATACGCAGTATTTT. This encodes CASSVEAGGADTQYF. V gene TRBV9 combines with J gene TRBJ2-3; 10 bases line up with TRBD2. The CDR3 is 15 amino acids. The ends lost 0 bases at V and 4 bases at J; junction bases unmatched: 2. The germline V gene has CDR1 SGDLS and CDR2 YYNGEE. Combining the CDR3 with reference TRBV9 and TRBJ2-3 gives the whole variable domain DSGVTQTPKHLITATGQRVTLRCSPRSGDLSVYWYQQSLDQGLQFLIQYYNGEERAKGNILERFSAQQFPDLHSELNLSSLELGDSALYFCASSVEAGGADTQYFGPGTRLTVL.

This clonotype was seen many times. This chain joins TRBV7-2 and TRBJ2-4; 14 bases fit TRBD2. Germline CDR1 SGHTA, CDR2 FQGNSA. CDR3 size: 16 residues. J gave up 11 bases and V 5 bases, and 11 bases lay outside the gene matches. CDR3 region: CASSPQRGTSGGFQYF. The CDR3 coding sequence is TGTGCCAGCAGCCCCCAGAGGGGGACTAGCGGGGGCTTTCAGTACTTC.

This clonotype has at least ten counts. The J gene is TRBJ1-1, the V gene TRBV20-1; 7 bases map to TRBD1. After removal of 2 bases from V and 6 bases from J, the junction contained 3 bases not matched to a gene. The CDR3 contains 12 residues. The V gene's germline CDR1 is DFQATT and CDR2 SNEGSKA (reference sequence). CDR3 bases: TGCAGTGCTAGACAGGGGGGTGCTGAAGCTTTCTTT. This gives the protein CSARQGGAEAFF.

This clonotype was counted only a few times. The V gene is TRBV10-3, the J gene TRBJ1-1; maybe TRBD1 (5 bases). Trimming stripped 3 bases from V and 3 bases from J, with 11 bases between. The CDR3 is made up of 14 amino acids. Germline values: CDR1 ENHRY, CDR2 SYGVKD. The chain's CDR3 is CAISDLGADTEAFF. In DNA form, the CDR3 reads TGTGCCATCAGTGACCTAGGGGCGGACACTGAAGCTTTCTTT.

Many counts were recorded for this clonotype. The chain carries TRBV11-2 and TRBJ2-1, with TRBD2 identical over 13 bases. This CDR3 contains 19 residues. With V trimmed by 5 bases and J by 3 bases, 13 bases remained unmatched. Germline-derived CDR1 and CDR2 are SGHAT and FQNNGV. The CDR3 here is CASSPRGTSGTRNYNEQFF. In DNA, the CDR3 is TGTGCCAGCAGCCCTAGGGGGACTAGCGGGACACGTAACTACAATGAGCAGTTCTTC.

The CDR3 sequence: CASSNSGISTDTQYF. The CDR3 nucleotides read TGTGCCAGCAGTAATAGCGGCATCAGCACAGATACGCAGTATTTT. The chain uses TRBV27 and TRBJ2-3, with a weak D call TRBD2 (6 bases). V lost 5 bases to trimming and J lost 0 bases, with 12 bases between them. The CDR3 runs 15 residues. CDR1 is MNHEY and CDR2 is SMNVEV in the germline V gene (reference sequence).

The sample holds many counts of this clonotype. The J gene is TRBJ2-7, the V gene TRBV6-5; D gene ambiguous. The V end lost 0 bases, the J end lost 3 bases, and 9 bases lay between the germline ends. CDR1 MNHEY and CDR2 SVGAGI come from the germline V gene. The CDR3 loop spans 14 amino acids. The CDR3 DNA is TGTGCCAGCAGTTACTCGGTGGTATTCTACGAGCAGTACTTC. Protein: CASSYSVVFYEQYF.

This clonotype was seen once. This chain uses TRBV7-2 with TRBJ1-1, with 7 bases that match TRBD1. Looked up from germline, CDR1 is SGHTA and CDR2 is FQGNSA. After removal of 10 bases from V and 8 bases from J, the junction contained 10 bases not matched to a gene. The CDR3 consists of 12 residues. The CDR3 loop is CANSSPRGEAFF. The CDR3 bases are TGTGCCAACAGTTCCCCCAGGGGGGAAGCTTTCTTT. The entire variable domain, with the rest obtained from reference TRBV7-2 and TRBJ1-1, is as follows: GAGVSQSPSNKVTEKGKDVELRCDPISGHTALYWYRQSLGQGLEFLIYFQGNSAPDKSGLPSDRFSAERTGGSVSTLTIQRTQQEDSAVYLCANSSPRGEAFFGQGTRLTVV.

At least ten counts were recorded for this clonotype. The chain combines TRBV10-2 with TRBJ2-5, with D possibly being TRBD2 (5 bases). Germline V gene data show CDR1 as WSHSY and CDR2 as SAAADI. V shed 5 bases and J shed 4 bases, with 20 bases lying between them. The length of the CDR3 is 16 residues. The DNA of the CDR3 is TGCGCCAGCAGTCCCCCAGGAAGCGGTTCTCGAGAGACCCAGTACTTC. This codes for CASSPPGSGSRETQYF.

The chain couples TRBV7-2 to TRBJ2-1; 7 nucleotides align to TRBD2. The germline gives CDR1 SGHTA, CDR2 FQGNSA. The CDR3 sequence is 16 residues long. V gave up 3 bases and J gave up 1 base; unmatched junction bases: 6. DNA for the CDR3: TGTGCCAGCAGCTTCCACTCTAGCGGATCCTACAATGAGCAGTTCTTC. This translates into CASSFHSSGSYNEQFF.

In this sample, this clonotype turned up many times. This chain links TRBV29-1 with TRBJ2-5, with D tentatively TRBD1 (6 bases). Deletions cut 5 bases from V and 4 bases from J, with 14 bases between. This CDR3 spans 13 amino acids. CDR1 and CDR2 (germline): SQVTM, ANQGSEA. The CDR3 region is CSVSPRGRETQYF. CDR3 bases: TGCAGCGTTTCTCCCAGGGGACGAGAGACCCAGTACTTC.

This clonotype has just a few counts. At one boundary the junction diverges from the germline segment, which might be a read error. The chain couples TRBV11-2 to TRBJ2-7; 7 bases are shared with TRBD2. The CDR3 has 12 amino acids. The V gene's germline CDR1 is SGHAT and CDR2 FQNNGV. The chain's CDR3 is CASSLPGEGCVF. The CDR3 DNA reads TGTGCCAGCAGCTTGCCCGGGGAGGGGTGCGTCTTC.

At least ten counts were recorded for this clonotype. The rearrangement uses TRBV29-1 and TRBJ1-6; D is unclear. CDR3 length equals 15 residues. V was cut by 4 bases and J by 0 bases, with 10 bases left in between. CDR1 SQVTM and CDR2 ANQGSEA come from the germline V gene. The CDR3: CSVAQRSSYNSPLHF. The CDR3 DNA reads TGCAGCGTTGCCCAGCGGAGCTCCTATAATTCACCCCTCCACTTT.

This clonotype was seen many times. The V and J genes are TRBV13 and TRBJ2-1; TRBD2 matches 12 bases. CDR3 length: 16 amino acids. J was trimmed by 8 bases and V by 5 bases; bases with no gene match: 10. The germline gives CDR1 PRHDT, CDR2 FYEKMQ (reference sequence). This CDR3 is CASSPTTSGSVDEQFF. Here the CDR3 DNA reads TGTGCCAGCAGCCCCACGACTAGCGGGAGCGTCGATGAGCAGTTCTTC.

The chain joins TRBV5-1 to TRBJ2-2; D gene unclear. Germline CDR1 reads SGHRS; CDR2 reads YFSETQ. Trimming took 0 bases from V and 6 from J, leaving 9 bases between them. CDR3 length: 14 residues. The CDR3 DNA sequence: TGCGCCAGCAGCTTGGGGGCCGAAGCCGGGGAGCTGTTTTTT. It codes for CASSLGAEAGELFF.

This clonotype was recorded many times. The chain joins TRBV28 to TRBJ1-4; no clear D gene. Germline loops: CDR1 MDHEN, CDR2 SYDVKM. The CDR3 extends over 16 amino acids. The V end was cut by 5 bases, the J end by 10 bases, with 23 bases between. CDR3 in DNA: TGTGCCAGCAGTCCCTCCCACCGGGCCGCTACGGGAAAACTGTTTTTT. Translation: CASSPSHRAATGKLFF.

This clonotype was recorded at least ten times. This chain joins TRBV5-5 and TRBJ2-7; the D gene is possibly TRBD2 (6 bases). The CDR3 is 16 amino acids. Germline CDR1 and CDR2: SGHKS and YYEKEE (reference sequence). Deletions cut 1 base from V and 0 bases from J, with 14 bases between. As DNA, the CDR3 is TGTGCCAGCAGCTTGTTCGAGCGGGCCTCCTCCTACGAGCAGTACTTC. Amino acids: CASSLFERASSYEQYF.

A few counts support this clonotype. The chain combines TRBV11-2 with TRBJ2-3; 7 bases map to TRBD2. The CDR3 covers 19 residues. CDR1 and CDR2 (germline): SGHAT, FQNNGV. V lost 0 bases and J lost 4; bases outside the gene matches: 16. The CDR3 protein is CASSLEIFRGRASADTQYF. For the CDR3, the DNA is TGTGCCAGCAGCTTAGAAATTTTTCGGGGGAGGGCCTCGGCAGATACGCAGTATTTT.

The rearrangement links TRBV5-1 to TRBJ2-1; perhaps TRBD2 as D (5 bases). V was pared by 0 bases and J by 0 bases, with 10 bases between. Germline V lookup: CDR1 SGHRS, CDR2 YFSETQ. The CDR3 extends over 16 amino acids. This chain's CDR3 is CASSLAGSRSYNEQFF. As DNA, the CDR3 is TGCGCCAGCAGCTTGGCTGGGAGTCGCTCCTACAATGAGCAGTTCTTC.